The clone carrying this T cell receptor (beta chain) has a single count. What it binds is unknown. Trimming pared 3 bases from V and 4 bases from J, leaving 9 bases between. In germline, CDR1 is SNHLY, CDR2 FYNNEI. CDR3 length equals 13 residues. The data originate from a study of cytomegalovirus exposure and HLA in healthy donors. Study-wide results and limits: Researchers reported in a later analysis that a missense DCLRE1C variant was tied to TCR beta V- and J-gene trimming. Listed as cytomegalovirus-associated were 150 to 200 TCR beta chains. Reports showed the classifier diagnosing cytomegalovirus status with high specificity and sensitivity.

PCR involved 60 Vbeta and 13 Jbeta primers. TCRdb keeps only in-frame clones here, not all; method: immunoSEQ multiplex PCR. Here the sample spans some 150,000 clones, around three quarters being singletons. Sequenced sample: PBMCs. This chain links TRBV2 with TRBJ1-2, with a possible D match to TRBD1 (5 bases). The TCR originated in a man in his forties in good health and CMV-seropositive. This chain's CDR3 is CASSDRELYGYTF. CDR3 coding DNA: TGTGCCAGCAGTGACAGGGAACTCTATGGCTACACCTTC.